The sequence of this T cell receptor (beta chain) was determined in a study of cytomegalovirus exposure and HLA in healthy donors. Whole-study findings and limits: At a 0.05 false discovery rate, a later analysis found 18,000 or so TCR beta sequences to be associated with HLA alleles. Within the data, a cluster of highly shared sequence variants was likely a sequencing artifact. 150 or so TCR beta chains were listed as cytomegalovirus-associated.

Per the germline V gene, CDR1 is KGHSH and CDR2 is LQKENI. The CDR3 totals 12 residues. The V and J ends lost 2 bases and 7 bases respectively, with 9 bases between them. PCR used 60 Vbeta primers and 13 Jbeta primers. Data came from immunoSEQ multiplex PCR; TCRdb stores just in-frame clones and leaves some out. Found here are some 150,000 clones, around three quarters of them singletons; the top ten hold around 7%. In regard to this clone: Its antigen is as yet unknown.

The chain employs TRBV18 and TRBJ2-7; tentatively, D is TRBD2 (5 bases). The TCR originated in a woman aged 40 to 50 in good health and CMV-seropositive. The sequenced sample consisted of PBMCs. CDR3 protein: CASSPVSGEQYF. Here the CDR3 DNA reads TGTGCCAGCTCACCAGTCAGCGGAGAGCAGTACTTC.